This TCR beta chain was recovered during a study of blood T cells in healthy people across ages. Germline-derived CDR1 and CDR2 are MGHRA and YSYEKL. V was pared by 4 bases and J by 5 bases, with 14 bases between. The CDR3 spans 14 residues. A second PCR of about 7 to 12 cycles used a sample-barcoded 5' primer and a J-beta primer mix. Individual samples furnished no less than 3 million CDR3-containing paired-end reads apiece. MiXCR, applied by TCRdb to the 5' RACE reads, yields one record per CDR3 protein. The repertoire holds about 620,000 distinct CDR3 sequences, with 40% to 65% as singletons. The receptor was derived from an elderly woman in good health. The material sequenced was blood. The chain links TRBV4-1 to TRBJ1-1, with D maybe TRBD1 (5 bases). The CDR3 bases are TGCGCCAGCAGCCTGGGACTTCAAGGGACTGAAGCTTTCTTT. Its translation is CASSLGLQGTEAFF.